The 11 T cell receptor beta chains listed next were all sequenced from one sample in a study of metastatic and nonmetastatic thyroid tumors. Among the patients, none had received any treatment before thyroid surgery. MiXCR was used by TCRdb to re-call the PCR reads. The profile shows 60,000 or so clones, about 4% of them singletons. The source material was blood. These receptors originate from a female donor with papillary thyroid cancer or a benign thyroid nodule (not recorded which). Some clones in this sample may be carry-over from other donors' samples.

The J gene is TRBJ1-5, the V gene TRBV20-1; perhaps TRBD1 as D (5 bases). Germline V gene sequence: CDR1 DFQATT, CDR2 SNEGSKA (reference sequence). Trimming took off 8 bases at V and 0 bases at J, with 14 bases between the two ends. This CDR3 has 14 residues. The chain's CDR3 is CSTRALHSNQPQHF. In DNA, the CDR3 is TGCAGTACCAGGGCACTCCATAGCAATCAGCCCCAGCATTTT.

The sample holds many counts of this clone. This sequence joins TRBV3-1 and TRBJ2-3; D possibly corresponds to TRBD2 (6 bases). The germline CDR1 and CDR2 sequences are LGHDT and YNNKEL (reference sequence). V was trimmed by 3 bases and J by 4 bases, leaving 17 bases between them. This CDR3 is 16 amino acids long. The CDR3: CASSQRRTAGPDTQYF. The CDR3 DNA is TGTGCCAGCAGCCAGCGCCGGACCGCGGGGCCAGATACGCAGTATTTT.

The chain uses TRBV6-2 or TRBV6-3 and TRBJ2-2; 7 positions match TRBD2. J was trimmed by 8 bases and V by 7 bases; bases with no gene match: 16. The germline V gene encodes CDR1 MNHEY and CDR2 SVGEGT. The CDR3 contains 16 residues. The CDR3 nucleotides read TGTGCCAGCACTCGGGGACTACCCCGGATCACGGGGGAGCTGTTTTTT. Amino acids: CASTRGLPRITGELFF.

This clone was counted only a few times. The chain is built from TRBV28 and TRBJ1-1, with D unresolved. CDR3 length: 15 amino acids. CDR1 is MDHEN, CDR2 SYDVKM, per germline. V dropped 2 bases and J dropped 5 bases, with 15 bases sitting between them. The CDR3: CASSLNERMRTEAFF. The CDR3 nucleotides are TGTGCCAGCAGTTTAAACGAGAGGATGAGGACTGAAGCTTTCTTT.

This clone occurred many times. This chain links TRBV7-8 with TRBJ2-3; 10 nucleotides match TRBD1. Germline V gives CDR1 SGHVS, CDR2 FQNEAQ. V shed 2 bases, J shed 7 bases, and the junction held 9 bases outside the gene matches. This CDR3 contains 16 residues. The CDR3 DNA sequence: TGTGCCAGCAGCTTATGGGACAGGGGTTTCAAGTATACGCAGTATTTT. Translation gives CASSLWDRGFKYTQYF.

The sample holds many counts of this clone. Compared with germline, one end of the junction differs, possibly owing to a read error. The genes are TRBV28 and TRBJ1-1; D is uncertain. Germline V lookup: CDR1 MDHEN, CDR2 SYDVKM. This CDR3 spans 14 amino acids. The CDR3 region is CTSSFQDINTEAFF. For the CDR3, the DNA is TGTACCAGCAGCTTCCAAGATATTAACACTGAAGCTTTCTTT.

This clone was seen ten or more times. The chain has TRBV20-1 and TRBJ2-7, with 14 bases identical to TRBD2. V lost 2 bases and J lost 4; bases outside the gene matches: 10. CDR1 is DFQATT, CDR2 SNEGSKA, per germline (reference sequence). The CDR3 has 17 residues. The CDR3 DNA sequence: TGCAGTGCTAGAAAAACCGGGACTAGCGGGAGTACGTACGAGCAGTACTTC. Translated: CSARKTGTSGSTYEQYF.

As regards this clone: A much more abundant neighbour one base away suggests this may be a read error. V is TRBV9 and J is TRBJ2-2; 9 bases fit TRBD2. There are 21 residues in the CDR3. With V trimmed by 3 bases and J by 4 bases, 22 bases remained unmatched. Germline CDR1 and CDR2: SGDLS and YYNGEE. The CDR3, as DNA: TGTGCCAGCAGCGGGAGACAGGGCCCAGTGAGCGGGAGGCTCAGCACCGGGGAGCTGTTTTTT. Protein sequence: CASSGRQGPVSGRLSTGELFF.

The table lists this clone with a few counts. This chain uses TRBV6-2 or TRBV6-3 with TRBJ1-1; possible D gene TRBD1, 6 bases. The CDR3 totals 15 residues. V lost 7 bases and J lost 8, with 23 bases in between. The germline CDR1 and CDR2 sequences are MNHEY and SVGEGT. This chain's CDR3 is CASISTSGAAGEAFF. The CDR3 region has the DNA TGTGCCAGCATTTCCACCTCAGGGGCGGCCGGCGAAGCTTTCTTT.

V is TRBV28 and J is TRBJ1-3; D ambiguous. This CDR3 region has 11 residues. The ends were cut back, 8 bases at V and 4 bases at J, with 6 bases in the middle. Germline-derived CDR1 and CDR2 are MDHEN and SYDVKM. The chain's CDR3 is CASGTGNTIYF. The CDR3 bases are TGTGCCAGCGGAACCGGAAACACCATATATTTT.

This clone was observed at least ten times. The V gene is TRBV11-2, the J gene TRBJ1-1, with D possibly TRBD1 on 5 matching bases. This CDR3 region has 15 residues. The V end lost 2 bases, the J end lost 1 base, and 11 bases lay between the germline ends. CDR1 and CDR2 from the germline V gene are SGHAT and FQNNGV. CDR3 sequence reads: CASSLTQGGNTEAFF. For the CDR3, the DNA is TGTGCCAGCAGCTTAACTCAGGGAGGGAACACTGAAGCTTTCTTT. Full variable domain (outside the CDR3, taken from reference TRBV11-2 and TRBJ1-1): EAGVAQSPRYKIIEKRQSVAFWCNPISGHATLYWYQQILGQGPKLLIQFQNNGVVDDSQLPKDRFSAERLKGVDSTLKIQPAKLEDSAVYLCASSLTQGGNTEAFFGQGTRLTVV.